The clone carrying this T cell receptor (beta chain) was found many times. Its antigen is not known. This specimen comes from a study of T-cell memory formation after mild COVID-19. Study conclusions and caveats: Clones contracting across day 15 to 85 had a balanced CD4/CD8 profile; later expanding clones leaned CD4+. Cross-reactive memory appears to have joined, as suggested by some responding clones showing up in pre-infection memory.

There are 15 residues in the CDR3. The V end lost 4 bases, the J end lost 3 bases, and 13 bases lay between the germline ends. Germline assignment: CDR1 KGHDR and CDR2 SFDVKD. Via MiXCR, TCRdb re-called the 5' RACE reads, giving one row per CDR3 protein. The sample has fewer than 350,000 distinct CDR3 sequences; around 15% are singletons. Sequenced sample: PBMCs or a T cell subset sorted from them (not recorded which). This TCR was recovered from a man between 18 and 29 years old who had mild COVID-19 (a few samples of this study predate the infection). Cell type and time point are not known. The V call is TRBV24-1, the J call TRBJ2-3; D gene ambiguous. The CDR3 DNA reads TGTGCCACCAGTGACCACGGAACCGGGACAGATACGCAGTATTTT. This codes for CATSDHGTGTDTQYF.